These 15 T cell receptor beta chains were sequenced from one sample in a study of CD8+CD57+ T cells in acquired aplastic anemia. Selection for sequencing was limited to patients who had shown CD8+CD57+ cell expansion by flow cytometry. It was genomic DNA that served as the template for profiling TCR beta VDJ and CDR3. TCRdb used MiXCR to reprocess the reads, holding one entry per CDR3 protein. The table shows 150,000 to 200,000 distinct CDR3 sequences, with over 40% occurring only once. Sequenced material: sorted CD4+, CD8+, or CD8+CD57+ T cells (not recorded which) from PBMCs. All receptors derive from a human donor with aplastic anemia.

The CDR3 DNA sequence: TGCAGCGTCCCATTGGACAGGGGGCCTGGTGATACGCAGTATTTT. Translated, it gives CSVPLDRGPGDTQYF. The chain joins TRBV29-1 to TRBJ2-3; 11 nucleotides agree with TRBD1. CDR3 length: 15 residues. V was pared by 6 bases and J by 6 bases, with 11 bases of the junction left unmatched. The germline V gene has CDR1 SQVTM and CDR2 ANQGSEA.

This clonotype appeared a single time. The chain combines TRBV2 with TRBJ1-1, with no clear D. The V gene lost 7 bases and the J gene lost 8 bases, with 11 bases spanning the gap. CDR3 size: 11 residues. Looked up from germline, CDR1 is SNHLY and CDR2 is FYNNEI. In DNA form, the CDR3 reads TGTGCCAGCACGGAAGGCAGGGAAGCTTTCTTT. Protein: CASTEGREAFF.

The chain is built from TRBV4-1 and TRBJ1-2; D call uncertain. CDR1 and CDR2 (germline): MGHRA, YSYEKL. CDR3 length: 14 residues. The V end was cut by 3 bases, the J end by 2 bases, with 10 bases between. CDR3 amino acids: CASSQPMGNYGYTF. In DNA form, the CDR3 reads TGCGCCAGCAGCCAGCCCATGGGGAACTATGGCTACACCTTC.

In this sample, this clonotype turned up a few times. This rearrangement joins TRBV3-1 to TRBJ2-1, with no clear D. This CDR3 is built from 14 residues. Germline V gives CDR1 LGHDT, CDR2 YNNKEL (reference sequence). Between the trimmed V and J ends, which lost 1 base and 12 bases, there was a span of 16 bases. The CDR3 DNA reads as TGTGCCAGCAGCCAAGCTAGAGGCCGAGGTCGGCAGTTCTTC. Translation gives CASSQARGRGRQFF.

A remark on this clonotype: An end of the junction does not agree with germline; a read error may underlie this. The chain couples TRBV12-3 or TRBV12-4 to TRBJ1-3, with D hard to call. The CDR3 is 15 residues long. The CDR3 spells CARSLARPAGTTIYF. The CDR3 DNA is TGTGCCCGCAGTTTAGCGCGCCCCGCTGGAACCACCATATACTTT.

The V call is TRBV19, the J call TRBJ2-7; 7 bases are shared with TRBD1. CDR3 length: 15 amino acids. Germline values: CDR1 LNHDA, CDR2 SQIVND (reference sequence). V dropped 6 bases and J dropped 3; count of bases not matched to a gene: 11. The CDR3 region has the DNA TGTGCCAGTAGCCCCTTTTGGGGGACAGTCTACGAGCAGTACTTC. Translating it yields CASSPFWGTVYEQYF.

The V and J genes are TRBV10-2 and TRBJ1-6; 7 bases are shared with TRBD1. V was clipped by 0 bases and J by 9 bases; unmatched bases: 5. This CDR3 has 15 residues. The germline CDR1 and CDR2 sequences are WSHSY and SAAADI. CDR3 residues: CASSESSQGSSPLHF. CDR3 nucleotide sequence: TGCGCCAGCAGTGAGTCGTCACAGGGGAGTTCACCCCTCCACTTT.

The chain recombines TRBV28 with TRBJ1-1; D not certain. The CDR3 extends over 13 amino acids. Germline V gene lookup returns CDR1 MDHEN and CDR2 SYDVKM. Trimming removed 7 bases at V and 2 bases at J, with 11 bases between. This CDR3 reads CASIVGRNTEAFF. In DNA form, the CDR3 reads TGTGCCAGCATCGTGGGGAGAAACACTGAAGCTTTCTTT.

The rearrangement joins TRBV18 to TRBJ2-1; 9 bases match TRBD2. The CDR3 contains 12 residues. With 3 bases clipped from V and 15 bases from J, the junction kept 6 bases outside the gene matches. In germline, CDR1 is KGHSH, CDR2 LQKENI. The CDR3: CASSPLAGDLFF. CDR3 nucleotide sequence: TGTGCCAGCTCACCGTTAGCGGGGGATCTGTTCTTC.

There are many counts of this clonotype. V gene TRBV5-4 combines with J gene TRBJ1-6, with TRBD1 identical over 11 bases. The CDR3 length is 15 residues. The ends lost 4 bases at V and 7 bases at J; junction bases unmatched: 4. Germline V gene data show CDR1 as SGHNT and CDR2 as YYREEE (reference sequence). The CDR3 DNA reads as TGTGCCAGCAGCGGACAGGGGGCGATCAATTCACCCCTCCACTTT. It translates to CASSGQGAINSPLHF.

CDR3 protein: CASSGTHSGNTIYF. The CDR3 DNA reads TGTGCCAGCTCGGGAACGCACTCTGGAAACACCATATATTTT. The chain links TRBV6-5 to TRBJ1-3; D remains unclear. The V gene lost 8 bases and the J gene lost 0 bases, with 11 bases spanning the gap. The length of the CDR3 is 14 residues. CDR1 MNHEY and CDR2 SVGAGI come from the germline V gene.

This clonotype was seen many times. The rearrangement joins TRBV11-2 to TRBJ1-1; D uncertain. The CDR3 is 14 amino acids. Trimming took 0 bases from V and 5 from J, leaving 10 bases between them. Germline V gene sequence: CDR1 SGHAT, CDR2 FQNNGV. DNA of the CDR3: TGTGCCAGCAGCTTAGATCTACCGGGGACTGAAGCTTTCTTT. It translates to CASSLDLPGTEAFF. Drawing the rest from reference TRBV11-2 and TRBJ1-1, the complete variable domain is EAGVAQSPRYKIIEKRQSVAFWCNPISGHATLYWYQQILGQGPKLLIQFQNNGVVDDSQLPKDRFSAERLKGVDSTLKIQPAKLEDSAVYLCASSLDLPGTEAFFGQGTRLTVV.

This clonotype was found a few times. One base away lies a much larger clone, so this may be a sequencing read error. The chain has TRBV6-5 and TRBJ1-1; 9 bases are shared with TRBD1. Germline-derived CDR1 and CDR2 are MNHEY and SVGAGI. The CDR3 length is 12 residues. The junction had 6 bases not matched to a gene; V was cut back by 5 bases and J by 11 bases. DNA for the CDR3: TGTGCCAGCAGTCACGGGGGGACAGGGGCTTTCTTT. Translating it yields CASSHGGTGAFF.

This clonotype was counted ten times or more. The genes are TRBV19 and TRBJ2-2; D not resolved. This CDR3 is 15 amino acids long. V lost 3 bases and J lost 1, with 9 bases in between. Looked up from germline, CDR1 is LNHDA and CDR2 is SQIVND (reference sequence). Here the CDR3 reads CASSMATLNTGELFF. Written as DNA, the CDR3 is TGTGCCAGTAGTATGGCCACGTTGAACACCGGGGAGCTGTTTTTT.

The chain uses TRBV20-1 and TRBJ1-2; D unclear. The germline V gene has CDR1 DFQATT and CDR2 SNEGSKA (reference sequence). Trimming shortened V by 6 bases and J by 4 bases, and 15 bases separated the two germline ends. This CDR3 contains 13 residues. The CDR3 reads CSAPGPLGYGYTF. CDR3 DNA: TGCAGTGCCCCGGGTCCTTTAGGCTATGGCTACACCTTC.